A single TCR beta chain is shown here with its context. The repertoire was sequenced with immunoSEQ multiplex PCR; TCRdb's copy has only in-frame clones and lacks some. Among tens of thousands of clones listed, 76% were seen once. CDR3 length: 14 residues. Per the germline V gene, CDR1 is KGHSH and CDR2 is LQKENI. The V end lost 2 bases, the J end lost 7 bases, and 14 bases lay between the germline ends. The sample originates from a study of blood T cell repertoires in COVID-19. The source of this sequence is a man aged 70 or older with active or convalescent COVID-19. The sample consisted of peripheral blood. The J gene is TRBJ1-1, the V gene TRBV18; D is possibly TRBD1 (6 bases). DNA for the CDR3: TGTGCCAGCTCACCAGCCGAGGGGGAACTTGAAGCTTTCTTT. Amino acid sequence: CASSPAEGELEAFF.